These 6 T cell receptor beta chains came from one sample sequenced in a study of low-dose radiotherapy and immunotherapy resistance in tumors. TRAV- and TRBV-specific primers were used for first-strand cDNA, which covered alpha and beta chains. The TCRs were subjected to amplification over 20 PCR cycles employing a constant-region primer in conjunction with a V-primer adapter. TCRdb ran MiXCR on the reads and lists one entry per CDR3 protein. There are approximately 6,400 distinct CDR3 sequences in the sample; over 55% occur only once, and around an eighth lies in the top ten. Receptors originate from a human donor with advanced metastatic prostate, ovarian, gallbladder or colorectal cancer (not recorded which). This table probably holds off-target reads from a library built for another chain.

The gene calls are TRBV7-4 and TRBJ2-7; perhaps TRBD1 as D (5 bases). Germline V gene sequence: CDR1 SGHVT, CDR2 SQSDAQ. The CDR3 covers 15 residues. Trimming stripped 4 bases from V and 5 bases from J, with 18 bases between. The CDR3 coding sequence is TGTGCCAGCAGCTCAGGCAAAGGGGTACAGGACGAGCAGTACTTC. Translating it yields CASSSGKGVQDEQYF.

V and J are TRBV6-8 and TRBJ1-3, with 9 positions matching TRBD1. Germline-derived CDR1 and CDR2 are MNHGY and SAAAGT. V was clipped by 5 bases and J by 0 bases; unmatched bases: 5. This CDR3 spans 16 amino acids. The CDR3 is CASSEQGAHSGNTIYF. CDR3 DNA sequence: TGTGCCAGCAGTGAACAGGGGGCCCACTCTGGAAACACCATATATTTT.

This clonotype was recorded only once. CDR3 sequence: CASSLSVRDGNTIYF. The CDR3 coding sequence is TGTGCCAGCAGCTTATCGGTCCGGGACGGAAACACCATATATTTT. The rearrangement uses TRBV11-2 and TRBJ1-3; perhaps TRBD1 as D (5 bases). The CDR3 sequence is 15 residues long. Trimming cost V 2 bases and J 4 bases, with 12 bases left between them. Germline V gene sequence: CDR1 SGHAT, CDR2 FQNNGV.

This clonotype was seen a few times. V usage is TRBV6-1 and J usage is TRBJ2-5; 7 nucleotides line up with TRBD1. Germline V gene lookup returns CDR1 MNHNS and CDR2 SASEGT. The CDR3 has 15 amino acids. Trimming took 7 bases from V and 1 from J; bases not matched to a gene: 9. CDR3 in amino acids: CASNLNDRVQETQYF. The CDR3 region has the DNA TGTGCCAGCAACCTTAACGACAGGGTCCAAGAGACCCAGTACTTC.

The J gene is TRBJ1-1, the V gene TRBV7-2; tentatively, D is TRBD1 (5 bases). The length of the CDR3 is 15 residues. Trimming shortened V by 3 bases and J by 11 bases, and 22 bases separated the two germline ends. Looked up from germline, CDR1 is SGHTA and CDR2 is FQGNSA. Written as DNA, the CDR3 is TGTGCCAGCAGCTTGTCCGGAAATCCCGGGAACAGGGCTTTCTTT. Its translation is CASSLSGNPGNRAFF.

V gene TRBV11-3 combines with J gene TRBJ2-1; D may correspond to TRBD1 or TRBD2 (5 bases each). Germline loops: CDR1 SGHNT, CDR2 YENEEA. V lost 3 bases and J 8 bases, leaving 14 bases between the germline ends. This CDR3 contains 14 residues. CDR3 protein: CASSFSPRGDEQFF. CDR3 nucleotide sequence: TGTGCCAGCAGCTTTAGCCCGCGAGGGGATGAGCAGTTCTTC.